This T cell receptor beta chain appears in the sequencing data of a study of identical twins. General study findings and limits: Twins shared out-of-frame alpha sequences with excess low generation probability.

The germline V gene encodes CDR1 SQVTM and CDR2 ANQGSEA. Trimming left V 4 bases short and J 5 bases short, with 5 bases between. The CDR3 covers 11 residues. As concerns this clonotype: The antigen remains undetermined.

The cDNA had a unique molecular identifier and a template-switch universal primer site. TCRdb re-derived calls from the 5' RACE reads in MiXCR, one entry per CDR3 protein. The table includes roughly 470,000 distinct CDR3 sequences, more than 13% detected once. This sample also belongs to another study, concerning yellow fever vaccine responses in identical twins.

Source material: CD4+ T cells sorted from blood. The chain has TRBV29-1 and TRBJ2-2; D remains ambiguous. This receptor was identified in a woman aged 18-29 years in good health. The CDR3 protein is CSVGRTGELFF. CDR3 DNA sequence: TGCAGCGTTGGTAGGACCGGGGAGCTGTTTTTT.